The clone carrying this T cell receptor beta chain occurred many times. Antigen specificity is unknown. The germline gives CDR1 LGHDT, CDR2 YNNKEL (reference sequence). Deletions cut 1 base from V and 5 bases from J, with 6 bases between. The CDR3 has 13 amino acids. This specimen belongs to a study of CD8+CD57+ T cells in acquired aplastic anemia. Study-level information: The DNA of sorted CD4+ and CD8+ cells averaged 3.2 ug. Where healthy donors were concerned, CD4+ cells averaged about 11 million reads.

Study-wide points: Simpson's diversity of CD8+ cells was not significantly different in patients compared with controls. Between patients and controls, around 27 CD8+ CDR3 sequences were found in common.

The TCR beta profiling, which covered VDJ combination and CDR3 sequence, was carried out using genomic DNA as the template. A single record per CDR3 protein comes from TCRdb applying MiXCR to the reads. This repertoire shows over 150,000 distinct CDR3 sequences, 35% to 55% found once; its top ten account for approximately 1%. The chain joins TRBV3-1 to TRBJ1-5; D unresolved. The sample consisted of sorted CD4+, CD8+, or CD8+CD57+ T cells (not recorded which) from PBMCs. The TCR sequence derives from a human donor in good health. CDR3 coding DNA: TGTGCCAGCAGCCAAGGAGGAGATCAGCCCCAGCATTTT. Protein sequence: CASSQGGDQPQHF. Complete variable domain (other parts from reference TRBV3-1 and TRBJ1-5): DTAVSQTPKYLVTQMGNDKSIKCEQNLGHDTMYWYKQDSKKFLKIMFSYNNKELIINETVPNRFSPKSPDKAHLNLHINSLELGDSAVYFCASSQGGDQPQHFGDGTRLSIL.